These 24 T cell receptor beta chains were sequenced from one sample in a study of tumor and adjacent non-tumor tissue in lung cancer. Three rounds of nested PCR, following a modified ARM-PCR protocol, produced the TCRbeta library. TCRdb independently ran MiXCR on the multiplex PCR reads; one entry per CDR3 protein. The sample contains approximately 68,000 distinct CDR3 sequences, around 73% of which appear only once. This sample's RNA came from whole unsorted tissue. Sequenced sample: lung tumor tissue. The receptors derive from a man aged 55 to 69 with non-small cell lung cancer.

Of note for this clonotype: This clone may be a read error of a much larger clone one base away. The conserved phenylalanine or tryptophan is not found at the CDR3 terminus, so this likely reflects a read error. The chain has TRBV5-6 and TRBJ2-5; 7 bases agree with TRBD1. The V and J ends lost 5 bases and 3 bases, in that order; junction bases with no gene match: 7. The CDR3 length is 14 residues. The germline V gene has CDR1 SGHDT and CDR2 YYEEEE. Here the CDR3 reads CASRRAGTEETQYL. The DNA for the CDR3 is TGTGCCAGCAGACGAGCCGGGACAGAAGAGACCCAGTACTTG.

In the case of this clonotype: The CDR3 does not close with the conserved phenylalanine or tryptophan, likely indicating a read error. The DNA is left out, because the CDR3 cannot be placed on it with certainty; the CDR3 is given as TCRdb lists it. The CDR3 spells CSSSPRQEGGGYEQSL. The chain links TRBV5-1 to TRBJ2-7; the D call of TRBD2 is as the table states it, not checked on the DNA. Inclusive of both ends, the CDR3 amounts to 16 amino acids. CDR1 and CDR2 (germline): SGHRS, YFSETQ.

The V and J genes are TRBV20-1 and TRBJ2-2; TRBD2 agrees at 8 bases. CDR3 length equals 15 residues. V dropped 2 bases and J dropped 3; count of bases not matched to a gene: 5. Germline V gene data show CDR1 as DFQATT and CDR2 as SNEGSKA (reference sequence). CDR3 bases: TGCAGTGCTAGAAAAAGCGGGAGAGACACCGGGGAGCTGTTTTTT. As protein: CSARKSGRDTGELFF.

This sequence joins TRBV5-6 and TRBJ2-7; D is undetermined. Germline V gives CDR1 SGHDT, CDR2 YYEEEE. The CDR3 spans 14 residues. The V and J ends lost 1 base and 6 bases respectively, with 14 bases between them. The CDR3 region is CASSLPRNSIEQYF. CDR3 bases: TGTGCCAGCAGCTTGCCTCGCAACAGTATCGAGCAGTACTTC.

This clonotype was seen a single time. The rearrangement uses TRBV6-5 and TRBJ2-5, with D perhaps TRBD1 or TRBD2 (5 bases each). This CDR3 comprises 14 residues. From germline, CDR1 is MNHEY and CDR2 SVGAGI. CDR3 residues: CVRSPSRGKEKQYF. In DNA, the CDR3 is TGTGTCAGAAGCCCGTCCCGGGGCAAAGAGAAACAGTACTTC.

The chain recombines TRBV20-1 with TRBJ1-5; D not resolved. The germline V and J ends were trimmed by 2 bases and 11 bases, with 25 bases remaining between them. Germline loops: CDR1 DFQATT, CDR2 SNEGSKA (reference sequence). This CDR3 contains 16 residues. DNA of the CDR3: TGCAGTGCTAGACATTCTGGCGGATCTCAACTCCAGGCCCAGCATTTT. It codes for CSARHSGGSQLQAQHF.

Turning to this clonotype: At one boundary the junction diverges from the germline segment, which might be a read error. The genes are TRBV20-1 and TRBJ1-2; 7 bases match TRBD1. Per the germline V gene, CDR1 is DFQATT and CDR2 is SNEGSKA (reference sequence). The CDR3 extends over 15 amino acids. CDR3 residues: CSARPADRANYDYNF. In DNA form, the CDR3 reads TGCAGTGCTAGACCCGCCGACAGGGCCAACTATGACTACAACTTC.

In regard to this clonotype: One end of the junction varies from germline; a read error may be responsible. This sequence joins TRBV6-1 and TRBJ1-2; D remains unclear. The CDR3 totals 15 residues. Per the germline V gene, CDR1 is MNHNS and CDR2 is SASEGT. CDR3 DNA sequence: TGTGCCAGCAGTGAAGCAAGGGTGGTTAGCTATGGCTGCACCTTC. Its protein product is CASSEARVVSYGCTF.

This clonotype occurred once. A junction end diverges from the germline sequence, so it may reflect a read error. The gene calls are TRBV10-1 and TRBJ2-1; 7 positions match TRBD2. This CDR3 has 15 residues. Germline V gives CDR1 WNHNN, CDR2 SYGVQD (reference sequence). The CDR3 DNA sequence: TGCGCCAGCAGCAGCGGGACGGGGGTGAGGGATGAGCACTTCTTT. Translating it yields CASSSGTGVRDEHFF.

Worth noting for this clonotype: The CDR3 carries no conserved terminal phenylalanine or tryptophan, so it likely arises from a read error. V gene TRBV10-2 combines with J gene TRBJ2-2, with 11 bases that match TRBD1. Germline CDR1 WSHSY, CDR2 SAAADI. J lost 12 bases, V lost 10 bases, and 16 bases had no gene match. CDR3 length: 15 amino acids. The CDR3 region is CANIHGQGARGKLFI. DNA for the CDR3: TGCGCCAACATCCATGGACAGGGGGCGAGGGGGAAGCTGTTTATT.

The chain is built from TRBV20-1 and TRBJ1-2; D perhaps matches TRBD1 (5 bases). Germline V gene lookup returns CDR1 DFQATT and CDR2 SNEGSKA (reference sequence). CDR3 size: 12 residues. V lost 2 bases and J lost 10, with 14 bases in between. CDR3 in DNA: TGCAGTGCTAGACGGTGGGACCATGACTACACCTTC. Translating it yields CSARRWDHDYTF.

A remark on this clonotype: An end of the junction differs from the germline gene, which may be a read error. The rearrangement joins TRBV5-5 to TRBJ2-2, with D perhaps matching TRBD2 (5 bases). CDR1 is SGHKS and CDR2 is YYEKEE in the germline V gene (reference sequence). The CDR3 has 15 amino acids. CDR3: CASSSIAPTTGELLF. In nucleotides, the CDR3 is TGTGCCAGCAGCTCCATAGCGCCGACCACCGGGGAGCTGTTGTTT.

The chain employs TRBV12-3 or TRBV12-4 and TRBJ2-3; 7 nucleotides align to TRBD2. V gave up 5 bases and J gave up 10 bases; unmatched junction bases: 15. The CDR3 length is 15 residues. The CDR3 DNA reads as TGTGCCAGCAGTCGGGCTAGCGGCAGCACAGACGCGCAGTATTTT. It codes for CASSRASGSTDAQYF.

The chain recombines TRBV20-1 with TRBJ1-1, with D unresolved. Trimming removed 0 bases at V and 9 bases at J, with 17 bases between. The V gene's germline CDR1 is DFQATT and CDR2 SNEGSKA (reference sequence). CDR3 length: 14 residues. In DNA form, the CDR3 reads TGCAGTGCTAGAGACGGGCAAGATAGAACTAAAGCTTTCTTT. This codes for CSARDGQDRTKAFF.

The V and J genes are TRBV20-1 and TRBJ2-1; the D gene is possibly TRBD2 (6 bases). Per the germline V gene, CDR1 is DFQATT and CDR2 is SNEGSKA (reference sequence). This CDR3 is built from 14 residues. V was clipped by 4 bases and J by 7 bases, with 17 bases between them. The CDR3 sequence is CSAISAGWQNEQFF. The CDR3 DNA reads TGCAGTGCTATATCGGCGGGATGGCAGAATGAGCAGTTCTTC.

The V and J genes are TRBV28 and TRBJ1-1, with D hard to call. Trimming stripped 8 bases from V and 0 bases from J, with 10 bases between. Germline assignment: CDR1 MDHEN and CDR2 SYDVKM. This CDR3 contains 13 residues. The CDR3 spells CASCPRMNTEAFF. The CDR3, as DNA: TGTGCCAGCTGCCCGCGGATGAACACTGAAGCTTTCTTT.

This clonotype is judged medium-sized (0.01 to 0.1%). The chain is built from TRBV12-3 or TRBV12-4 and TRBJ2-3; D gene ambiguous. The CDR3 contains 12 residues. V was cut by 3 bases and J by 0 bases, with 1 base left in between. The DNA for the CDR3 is TGTGCCAGCAGTTTCAGCACAGATACGCAGTATTTT. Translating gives CASSFSTDTQYF.

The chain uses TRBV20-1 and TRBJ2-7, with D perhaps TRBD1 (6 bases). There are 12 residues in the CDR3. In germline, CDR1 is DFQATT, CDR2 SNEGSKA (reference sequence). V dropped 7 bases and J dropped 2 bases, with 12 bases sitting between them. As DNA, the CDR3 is TGCAGTGTTCTAGGGGGTACCTACGAGCAGTACTTC. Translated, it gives CSVLGGTYEQYF.

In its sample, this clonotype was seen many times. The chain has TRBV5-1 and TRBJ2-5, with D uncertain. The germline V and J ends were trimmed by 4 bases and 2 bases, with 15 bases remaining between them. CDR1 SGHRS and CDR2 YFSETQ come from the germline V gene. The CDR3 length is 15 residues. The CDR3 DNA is TGCGCCAGCAGCCAAGAAGACGGACGTCAAGAGACCCAGTACTTC. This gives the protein CASSQEDGRQETQYF.

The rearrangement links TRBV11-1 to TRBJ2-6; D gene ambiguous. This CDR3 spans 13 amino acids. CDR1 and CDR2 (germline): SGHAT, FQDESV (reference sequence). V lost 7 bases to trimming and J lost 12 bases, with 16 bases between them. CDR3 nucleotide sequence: TGTGCCAGCAACTCAGAGACTCGTGCCGTCCTGACTTTC. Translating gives CASNSETRAVLTF.

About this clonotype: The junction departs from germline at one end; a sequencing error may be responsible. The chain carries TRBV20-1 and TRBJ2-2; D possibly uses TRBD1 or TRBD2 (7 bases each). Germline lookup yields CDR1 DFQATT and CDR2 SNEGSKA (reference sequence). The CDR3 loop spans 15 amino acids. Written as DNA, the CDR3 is TGCAGTTCTATCCGAGGACAGGAACTAAGCGGGGAGCCGTTTTTT. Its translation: CSSIRGQELSGEPFF.

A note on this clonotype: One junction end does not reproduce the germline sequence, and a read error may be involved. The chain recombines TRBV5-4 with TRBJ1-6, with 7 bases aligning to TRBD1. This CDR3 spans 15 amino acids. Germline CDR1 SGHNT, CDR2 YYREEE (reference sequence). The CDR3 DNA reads TGTGTCAGCAGCGGAGAGACAGGGAGAAATTCACTCCTCCACTTT. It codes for CVSSGETGRNSLLHF.

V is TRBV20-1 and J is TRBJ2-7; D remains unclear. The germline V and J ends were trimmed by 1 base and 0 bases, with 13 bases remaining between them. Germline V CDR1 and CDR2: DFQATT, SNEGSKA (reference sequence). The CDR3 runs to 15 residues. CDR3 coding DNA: TGCAGTGCTAGAGTTCCGGAACGCCTCTCCTACGAGCAGTACTTC. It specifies CSARVPERLSYEQYF.

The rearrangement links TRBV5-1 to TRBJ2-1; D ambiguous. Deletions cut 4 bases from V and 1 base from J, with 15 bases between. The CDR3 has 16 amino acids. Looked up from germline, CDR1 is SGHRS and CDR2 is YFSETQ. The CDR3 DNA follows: TGCGCCAGCAGCCGAGTAATGGATAGTTCCTACAATGAGCAGTTCTTC. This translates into CASSRVMDSSYNEQFF.